This TCR beta chain was found in a study of T cell repertoires in cytomegalovirus infection. Overall study: Selection of CMV epitopes for the study included recently identified HLA-C-restricted and well-studied HLA-B-restricted ones. Evidence of both CMV infection and a matching HLA type came from public TCR beta signatures.

This clonotype turned up a few times. What it binds is unknown. MiXCR was run by TCRdb on the reads, yielding one entry per CDR3 protein. The table shows about 330,000 distinct CDR3 sequences, with approximately 30% occurring only once. Germline V gives CDR1 SGHVS, CDR2 FQNEAQ. V lost 3 bases to trimming and J lost 6 bases, with 8 bases between them. The CDR3 has 13 amino acids. Study results and limitations: Dominating the ex vivo response were HLA-C-restricted CMV-specific TCR beta clonotypes. The study identified carriers of CMV plus the relevant HLA from cumulative public TCR beta family frequency.

The sequences come from cultured PBMCs, collected from culture after CMV antigen stimulation. V usage is TRBV7-8 and J usage is TRBJ2-2; D might be TRBD2 (5 bases). The receptor was isolated from a human donor in good health (CMV status not recorded). Some clones in this sample may be carry-over from other donors' samples. CDR3 coding DNA: TGTGCCAGCAGCTTTAGCGTAGCCGGGGAGCTGTTTTTT. It encodes CASSFSVAGELFF.